This T cell receptor (beta chain) was sequenced during a study of a mutant IDH1 vaccine in newly diagnosed glioma. At the level of the study: Eight vaccine injections were given to patients in weeks 1, 3, 5, 7, 11, 15, 19 and 23.

A word on this clone: Its specificity is unknown.

Assay used: immunoSEQ multiplex PCR; TCRdb lists only in-frame clones, some missing. The table lists some 120,000 clones, around 80% of them singletons. Time point reported: week 11, during vaccination. The investigators gave 300 ug of mutant IDH1 20-mer peptide in each vaccine dose, together with topical imiquimod. New IDH1-mutant, ATRX-lost WHO grade 3 or 4 astrocytomas occurred in donors. This CDR3 has 11 amino acids. V was clipped by 0 bases and J by 14 bases, with 10 bases between them. In germline, CDR1 is SGHDT, CDR2 YYEEEE. This receptor was identified in a man aged 35 to 55 with glioma. Material: PBMCs, obtained from a glioma patient whose treatment included an IDH1 peptide vaccine. The chain employs TRBV5-6 and TRBJ2-3; tentatively, D is TRBD1 (5 bases). CDR3 DNA: TGTGCCAGCAGCTTGGGTCAGGGTCCGTATTTT. Its translation is CASSLGQGPYF.